These 20 T cell receptor beta chains originate from one sample sequenced in a study of CD8 T cells in ankylosing spondylitis. Study outcomes and limitations: Among TCR beta sequences, a motif of eight highly homologous variants appeared characteristic of ankylosing spondylitis blood.

These receptors lack a known antigen. One entry per CDR3 protein results from TCRdb running MiXCR on the 5' RACE reads. The sample has hundreds of thousands of distinct CDR3 sequences; 12% are singletons. The sample consisted of blood, either unsorted or a sorted T cell fraction (not recorded which). Receptor source: a male donor with ankylosing spondylitis.

This sequence joins TRBV12-3 or TRBV12-4 and TRBJ1-1; D remains unclear. This CDR3 contains 14 residues. Trimming took off 0 bases at V and 4 bases at J, with 9 bases between the two ends. Written as DNA, the CDR3 is TGTGCCAGCAGTTTAGCGCAAGGGAGCACTGAAGCTTTCTTT. Translation: CASSLAQGSTEAFF.

For the CDR3, the DNA is TGTGCCAGCACCAGGGCGGCTGGGGCCAACGTCCTGACTTTC. This codes for CASTRAAGANVLTF. The J gene is TRBJ2-6, the V gene TRBV28, with a weak D call TRBD1 (5 bases). The germline V gene has CDR1 MDHEN and CDR2 SYDVKM. The CDR3 extends over 14 amino acids. The ends were cut back, 7 bases at V and 2 bases at J, with 9 bases in the middle.

This clonotype was seen only a few times. V is TRBV6-1 and J is TRBJ2-1; D possibly corresponds to TRBD2 (6 bases). CDR1 and CDR2 from the germline V gene are MNHNS and SASEGT. Trimming shortened V by 4 bases and J by 0 bases, and 10 bases separated the two germline ends. The CDR3 spans 15 residues. CDR3 nucleotides: TGTGCCAGCAGTGTGGGACTCCGCTCCTACAATGAGCAGTTCTTC. Translated, it gives CASSVGLRSYNEQFF.

This clonotype was counted only a few times. This chain connects TRBV9 to TRBJ1-1; 10 positions agree with TRBD1. The V gene end was trimmed by 5 bases and the J gene end by 3 bases; junction bases not matched to a gene: 7. The CDR3 runs to 15 residues. The V gene's germline CDR1 is SGDLS and CDR2 YYNGEE. The CDR3 is CASRDDRGQDTEAFF. In DNA, the CDR3 is TGTGCCAGCAGGGACGACAGGGGGCAGGACACTGAAGCTTTCTTT.

In this sample, this clonotype turned up many times. The V gene is TRBV29-1, the J gene TRBJ1-1; no definite D call. V lost 4 bases and J lost 1, with 16 bases in between. The CDR3 length is 15 residues. The V gene's germline CDR1 is SQVTM and CDR2 ANQGSEA. In nucleotides, the CDR3 is TGCAGCGTTGTTCCCGACTTTAGACCGAACACTGAAGCTTTCTTT. It is translated as CSVVPDFRPNTEAFF.

This clonotype was picked up a small number of times. The chain recombines TRBV7-6 with TRBJ2-3; D may be TRBD1 (6 bases). The CDR3 extends over 15 amino acids. Germline values: CDR1 SGHVS, CDR2 FNYEAQ. V was clipped by 3 bases and J by 1 base, with 11 bases between them. CDR3 nucleotide sequence: TGTGCCAGCAGCTTGGGACACCGGGGCACAGATACGCAGTATTTT. This codes for CASSLGHRGTDTQYF.

In its sample, this clonotype was seen a few times. The chain uses TRBV20-1 and TRBJ1-5, with D possibly TRBD1 on 5 matching bases. The CDR3 totals 14 residues. Germline CDR1 is DFQATT and CDR2 is SNEGSKA (reference sequence). V was clipped by 2 bases and J by 2 bases, with 10 bases between them. The CDR3 DNA reads as TGCAGTGCTAGAACCTCGGGGGGCAATCAGCCCCAGCATTTT. Translated: CSARTSGGNQPQHF.

This clonotype appeared a few times. The gene calls are TRBV20-1 and TRBJ1-6; 8 bases agree with TRBD1. CDR1 and CDR2 (germline): DFQATT, SNEGSKA (reference sequence). This CDR3 has 16 residues. The J segment lost 9 bases and the V segment lost 0 bases, leaving 10 bases of the junction unmatched. The CDR3 reads CSARDTTRGQVSPLHF. DNA for the CDR3: TGCAGTGCTAGAGATACTACCAGGGGGCAAGTTTCACCCCTCCACTTT.

This chain uses TRBV7-2 with TRBJ2-3, with TRBD1 matching over 12 bases. The V gene end was trimmed by 2 bases and the J gene end by 7 bases; junction bases not matched to a gene: 1. Germline values: CDR1 SGHTA, CDR2 FQGNSA. The CDR3 totals 14 residues. CDR3 in DNA: TGTGCCAGCAGCTTAAGGGACAGGGGGCATACGCAGTATTTT. This sequence encodes CASSLRDRGHTQYF.

This clonotype was observed at least ten times. The chain links TRBV10-3 to TRBJ1-6; the D is unclear. The CDR3 contains 14 residues. CDR1 is ENHRY and CDR2 is SYGVKD in the germline V gene. V lost 3 bases and J 3 bases, leaving 6 bases between the germline ends. CDR3 sequence (DNA): TGTGCCATCAGTGACGGGAACTATAATTCACCCCTCCACTTT. It yields the protein CAISDGNYNSPLHF.

This chain connects TRBV20-1 to TRBJ2-6; TRBD2 is a possible D gene (6 bases). V gave up 3 bases and J gave up 0 bases, with 15 bases separating them. Per germline, CDR1 DFQATT and CDR2 SNEGSKA (reference sequence). The CDR3 is made up of 17 amino acids. The CDR3 is CSARRGPAYSGANVLTF. CDR3 bases: TGCAGTGCTAGGCGGGGTCCCGCCTACTCTGGGGCCAACGTCCTGACTTTC.

V gene TRBV20-1 combines with J gene TRBJ2-3; D is uncertain. V shed 6 bases and J shed 4 bases, with 14 bases lying between them. The germline V gene encodes CDR1 DFQATT and CDR2 SNEGSKA (reference sequence). This CDR3 contains 13 residues. The CDR3 DNA sequence: TGCAGTGCCCTTCAGGCGATGGCAGATACGCAGTATTTT. Protein sequence: CSALQAMADTQYF.

The table lists this clonotype with many counts. The CDR3 nucleotides read TGCAGCGTCGCACAAGGTGGGAACACTGAAGCTTTCTTT. It specifies CSVAQGGNTEAFF. The rearrangement uses TRBV29-1 and TRBJ1-1; no clear D. Germline-derived CDR1 and CDR2 are SQVTM and ANQGSEA. There are 13 residues in the CDR3. Trimming removed 6 bases at V and 1 base at J, with 12 bases between. Combining the CDR3 with reference TRBV29-1 and TRBJ1-1 gives the whole variable domain SAVISQKPSRDICQRGTSLTIQCQVDSQVTMMFWYRQQPGQSLTLIATANQGSEATYESGFVIDKFPISRPNLTFSTLTVSNMSPEDSSIYLCSVAQGGNTEAFFGQGTRLTVV.

The chain combines TRBV6-5 with TRBJ1-1; D is undetermined. V lost 8 bases and J 3 bases, leaving 10 bases between the germline ends. CDR3 size: 12 residues. In germline, CDR1 is MNHEY, CDR2 SVGAGI. CDR3 loop: CASGRLDTEAFF. As DNA, the CDR3 is TGTGCCAGCGGCCGGTTGGACACTGAAGCTTTCTTT.

This clonotype was recorded many times. The genes are TRBV20-1 and TRBJ2-7; the D gene could be TRBD1 or TRBD2 (5 bases each). The V gene lost 4 bases and the J gene lost 1 base, with 11 bases spanning the gap. This CDR3 region has 13 residues. CDR1 is DFQATT, CDR2 SNEGSKA, per germline (reference sequence). CDR3 nucleotides: TGCAGTGCTAAAACGGGACGGTCCTACGAGCAGTACTTC. Translating it yields CSAKTGRSYEQYF.

The chain has TRBV5-1 and TRBJ2-4; perhaps TRBD2 as D (6 bases). The CDR3 runs 14 residues. Germline CDR1 and CDR2: SGHRS and YFSETQ. Trimming left V 5 bases short and J 7 bases short, with 16 bases between. CDR3 in amino acids: CASRLSLGRNIQYF. CDR3 nucleotides: TGCGCCAGCAGACTATCCCTAGGGAGGAACATTCAGTACTTC.

The rearrangement uses TRBV9 and TRBJ1-4; TRBD1 matches at 7 bases. With V trimmed by 3 bases and J by 7 bases, 9 bases remained unmatched. Germline CDR1 SGDLS, CDR2 YYNGEE. The CDR3 totals 15 residues. As DNA, the CDR3 is TGTGCCAGCAGCGAAGGGGGCAGGGAACTTGAAAAACTGTTTTTT. Amino acids: CASSEGGRELEKLFF.

Only a few counts were recorded for this clonotype. The chain uses TRBV20-1 and TRBJ1-6, with 10 nucleotides matching TRBD1. Germline V gives CDR1 DFQATT, CDR2 SNEGSKA (reference sequence). CDR3 size: 17 residues. Germline trimming cut 0 bases from V and 7 bases from J; bases unmatched to any gene: 9. The CDR3 DNA follows: TGCAGTGCTAGAGATTCGTCCAGGACAGGGGGAAATTCACCCCTCCACTTT. Amino acid sequence: CSARDSSRTGGNSPLHF.

The chain joins TRBV7-2 to TRBJ1-1; tentatively, D is TRBD1 (5 bases). V was clipped by 1 base and J by 5 bases, with 14 bases between them. CDR3 length equals 15 residues. Germline CDR1 SGHTA, CDR2 FQGNSA. CDR3 in DNA: TGTGCCAGCAGCTTAGTATCGGAGGGGTCAACTGAAGCTTTCTTT. Its translation: CASSLVSEGSTEAFF.

This clonotype was seen repeatedly, ten times or more. The chain couples TRBV29-1 to TRBJ2-3; D tentatively fits TRBD1 or TRBD2 (6 bases each). The CDR3 loop spans 16 amino acids. Deletions cut 0 bases from V and 2 bases from J, with 15 bases between. CDR1 and CDR2 (germline): SQVTM, ANQGSEA. The CDR3 DNA is TGCAGCGTTGAAGAATGGATGAGGGGGGCCACAGATACGCAGTATTTT. Its protein is CSVEEWMRGATDTQYF.